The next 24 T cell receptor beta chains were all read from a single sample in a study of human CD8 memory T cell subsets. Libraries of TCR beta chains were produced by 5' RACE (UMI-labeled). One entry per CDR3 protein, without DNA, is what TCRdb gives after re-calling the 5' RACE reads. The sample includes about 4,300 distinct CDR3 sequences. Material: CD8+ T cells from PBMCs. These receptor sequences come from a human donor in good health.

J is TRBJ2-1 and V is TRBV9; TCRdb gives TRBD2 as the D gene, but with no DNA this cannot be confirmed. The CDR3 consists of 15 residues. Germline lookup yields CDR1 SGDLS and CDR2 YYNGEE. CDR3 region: CASSATSAFYNEQFF.

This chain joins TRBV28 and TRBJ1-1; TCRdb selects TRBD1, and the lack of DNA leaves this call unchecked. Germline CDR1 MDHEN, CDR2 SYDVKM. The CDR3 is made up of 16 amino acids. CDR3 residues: CASSGGWGRGDTEAFF.

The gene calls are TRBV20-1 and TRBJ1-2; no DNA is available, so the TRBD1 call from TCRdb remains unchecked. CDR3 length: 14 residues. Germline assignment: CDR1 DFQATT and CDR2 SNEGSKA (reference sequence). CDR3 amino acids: CSVPPNKSNYGYTF.

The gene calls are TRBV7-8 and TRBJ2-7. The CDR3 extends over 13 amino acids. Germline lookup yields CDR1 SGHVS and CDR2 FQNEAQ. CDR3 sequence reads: CASSLRDDYEQYF.

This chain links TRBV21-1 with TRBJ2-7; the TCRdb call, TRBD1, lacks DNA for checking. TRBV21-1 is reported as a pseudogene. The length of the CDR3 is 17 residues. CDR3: CASTIYLSSGALYEQYF.

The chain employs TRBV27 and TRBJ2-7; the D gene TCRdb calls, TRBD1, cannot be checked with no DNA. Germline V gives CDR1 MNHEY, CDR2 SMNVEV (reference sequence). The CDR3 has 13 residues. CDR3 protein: CASSSVTGNEQYF.

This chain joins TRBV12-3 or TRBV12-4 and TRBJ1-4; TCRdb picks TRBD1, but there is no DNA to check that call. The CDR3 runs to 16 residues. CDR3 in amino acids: CASSFQGQGAGEKLFF.

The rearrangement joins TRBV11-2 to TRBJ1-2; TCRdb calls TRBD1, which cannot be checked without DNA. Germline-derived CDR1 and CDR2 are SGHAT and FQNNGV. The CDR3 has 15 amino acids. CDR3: CASSLAGQNERGYTF.

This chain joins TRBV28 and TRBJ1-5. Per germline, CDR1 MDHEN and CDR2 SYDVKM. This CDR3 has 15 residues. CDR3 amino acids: CASSLFDGSNQPQHF.

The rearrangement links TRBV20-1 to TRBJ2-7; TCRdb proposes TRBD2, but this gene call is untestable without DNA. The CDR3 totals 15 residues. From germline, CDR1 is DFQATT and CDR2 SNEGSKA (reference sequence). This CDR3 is CSARDWTGSSYEQYF.

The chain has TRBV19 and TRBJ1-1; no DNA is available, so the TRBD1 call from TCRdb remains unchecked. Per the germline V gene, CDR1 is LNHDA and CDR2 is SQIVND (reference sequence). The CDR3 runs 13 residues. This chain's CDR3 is CASSMLLRGTAFF.

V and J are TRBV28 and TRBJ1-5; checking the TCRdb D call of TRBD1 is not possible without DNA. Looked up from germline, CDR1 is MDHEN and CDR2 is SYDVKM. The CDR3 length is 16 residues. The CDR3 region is CASSFRTGVGNQPQHF.

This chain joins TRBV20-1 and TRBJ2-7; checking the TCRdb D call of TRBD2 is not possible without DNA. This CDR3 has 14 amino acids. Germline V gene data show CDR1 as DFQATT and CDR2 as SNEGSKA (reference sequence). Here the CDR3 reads CSAAAGADPYEQYF.

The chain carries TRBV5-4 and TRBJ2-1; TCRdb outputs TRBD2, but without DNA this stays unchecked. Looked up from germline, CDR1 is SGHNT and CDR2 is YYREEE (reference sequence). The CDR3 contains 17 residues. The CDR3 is CASSYLAGGPFYNEQFF.

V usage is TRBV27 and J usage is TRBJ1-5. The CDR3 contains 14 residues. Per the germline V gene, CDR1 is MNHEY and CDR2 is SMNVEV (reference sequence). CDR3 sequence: CASSSRNQNQPQHF.

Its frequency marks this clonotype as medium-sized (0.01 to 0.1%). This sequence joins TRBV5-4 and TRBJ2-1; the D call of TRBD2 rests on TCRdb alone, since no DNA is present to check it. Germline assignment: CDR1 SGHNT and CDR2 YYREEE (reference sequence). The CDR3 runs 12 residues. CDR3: CASSPGTSEQFF. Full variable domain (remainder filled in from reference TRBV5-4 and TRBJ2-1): ETGVTQSPTHLIKTRGQQVTLRCSSQSGHNTVSWYQQALGQGPQFIFQYYREEENGRGNFPPRFSGLQFPNYSSELNVNALELDDSALYLCASSPGTSEQFFGPGTRLTVL.

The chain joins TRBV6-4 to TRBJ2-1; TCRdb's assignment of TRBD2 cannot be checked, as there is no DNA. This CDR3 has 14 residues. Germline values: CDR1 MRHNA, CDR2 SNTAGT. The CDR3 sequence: CASSEAGTSFEQFF.

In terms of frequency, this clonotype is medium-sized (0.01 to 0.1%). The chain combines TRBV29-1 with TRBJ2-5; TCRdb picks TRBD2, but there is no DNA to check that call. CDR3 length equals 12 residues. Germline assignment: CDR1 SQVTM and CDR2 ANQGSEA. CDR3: CSVEASEETQYF.

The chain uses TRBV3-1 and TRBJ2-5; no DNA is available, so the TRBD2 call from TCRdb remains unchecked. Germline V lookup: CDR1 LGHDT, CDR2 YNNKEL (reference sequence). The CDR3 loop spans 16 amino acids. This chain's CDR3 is CASIQASPRGRGAQYF.

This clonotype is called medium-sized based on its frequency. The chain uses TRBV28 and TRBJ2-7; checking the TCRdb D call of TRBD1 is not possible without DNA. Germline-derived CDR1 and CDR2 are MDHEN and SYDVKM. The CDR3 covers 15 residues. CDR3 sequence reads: CASSLTLGHLYEQYF.

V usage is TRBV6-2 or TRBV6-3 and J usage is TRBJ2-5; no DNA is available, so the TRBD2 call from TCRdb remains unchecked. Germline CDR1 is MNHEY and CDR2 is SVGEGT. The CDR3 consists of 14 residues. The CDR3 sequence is CASSYGGETETQYF.

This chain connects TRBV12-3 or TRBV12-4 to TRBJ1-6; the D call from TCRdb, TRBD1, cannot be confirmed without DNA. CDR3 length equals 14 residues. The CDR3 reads CASSFQGATDNLHF.

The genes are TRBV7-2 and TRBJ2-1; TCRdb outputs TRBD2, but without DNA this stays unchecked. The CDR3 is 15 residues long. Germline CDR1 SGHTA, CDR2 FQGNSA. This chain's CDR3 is CASSSPRDLKDEQFF.

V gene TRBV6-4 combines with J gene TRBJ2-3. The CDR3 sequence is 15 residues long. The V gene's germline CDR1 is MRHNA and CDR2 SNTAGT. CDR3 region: CASSDSGTSGDTQYF.